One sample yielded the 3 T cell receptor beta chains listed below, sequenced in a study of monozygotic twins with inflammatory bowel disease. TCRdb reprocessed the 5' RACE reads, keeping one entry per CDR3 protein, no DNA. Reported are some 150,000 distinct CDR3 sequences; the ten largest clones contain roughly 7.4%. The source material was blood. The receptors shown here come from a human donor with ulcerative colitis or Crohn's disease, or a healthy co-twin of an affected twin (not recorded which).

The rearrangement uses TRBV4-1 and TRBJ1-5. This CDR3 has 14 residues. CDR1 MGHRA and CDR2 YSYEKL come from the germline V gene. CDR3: CASSQDSLQRGQHF.

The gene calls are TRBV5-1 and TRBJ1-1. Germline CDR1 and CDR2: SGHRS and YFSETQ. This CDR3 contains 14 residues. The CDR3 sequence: CASSLGDRKTEAFF.

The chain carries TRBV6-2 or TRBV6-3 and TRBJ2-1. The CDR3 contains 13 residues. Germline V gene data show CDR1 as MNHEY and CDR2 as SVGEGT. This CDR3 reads CASSYSALNEQFF.